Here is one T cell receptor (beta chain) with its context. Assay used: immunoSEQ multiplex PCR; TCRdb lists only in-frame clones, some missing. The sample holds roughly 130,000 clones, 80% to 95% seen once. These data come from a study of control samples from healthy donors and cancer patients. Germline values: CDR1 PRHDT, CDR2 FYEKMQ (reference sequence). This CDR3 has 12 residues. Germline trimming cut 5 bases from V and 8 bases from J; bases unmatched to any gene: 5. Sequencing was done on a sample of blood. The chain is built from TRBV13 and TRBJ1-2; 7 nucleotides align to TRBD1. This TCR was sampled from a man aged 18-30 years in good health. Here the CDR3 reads CASSITGDGYTF. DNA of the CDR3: TGTGCCAGCAGCATCACAGGGGACGGCTACACCTTC.